The source of this TCR beta chain is a study of blood T cell repertoires in COVID-19. On the study more broadly: Both acute and convalescent COVID-19 samples were obtained from the United States, Italy and Spain.

There are 11 residues in the CDR3. Trimming took 6 bases from V and 6 from J, leaving 9 bases between them. CDR1 is MNHEY and CDR2 is SVGAGI in the germline V gene. Authors' processing steps: Amplification of reference gene primers was used by the study to estimate nucleated cell counts. Libraries were prepared by immunoSEQ multiplex PCR; TCRdb keeps only in-frame clonotypes and omits some of them. That table furnishes V, J and clone size, whereas the DNA furnished D and trimming. The data show roughly 250,000 clones, with 84% seen just once and 15% to 18% held by the top ten. Patients at the Seattle site were enrolled during active infection and followed longitudinally.

The specimen sequenced was peripheral blood. The source is a person aged 65 to 85 with COVID-19, enrolled during active disease. V gene TRBV6-5 combines with J gene TRBJ2-7; D is possibly TRBD2 (5 bases). CDR3 loop: CASRRAGEQYF. In nucleotides, the CDR3 is TGTGCCAGCAGACGCGCGGGCGAGCAGTACTTC.